The clone carrying this T cell receptor beta chain showed up just a few times. These data originate in a study of T cells in Graves' hyperthyroidism and ophthalmopathy. TCR beta CDR3 regions were amplified from RNA. First-round RT-PCR of the TCR CDR3 relied on the HTBI primer set. TCRdb redid the calling of the multiplex PCR reads with MiXCR, one entry per CDR3 protein. The sample has approximately 600,000 distinct CDR3 sequences; around 15% are singletons. The CDR3 is made up of 18 amino acids. Germline CDR1 reads SGHDT; CDR2 reads YYEEEE. After removal of 2 bases from V and 4 bases from J, the junction contained 12 bases not matched to a gene. Patients showing uncontrolled infection, other autoimmune disease, pregnancy or lactation were ineligible.

This clonotype was sampled from a young woman with Graves' hyperthyroidism. The source material was blood. V is TRBV5-6 and J is TRBJ2-3; TRBD1 matches at 11 bases. Here the CDR3 reads CASSFLGEGTGGADTQYF. The CDR3 bases are TGTGCCAGCAGCTTCCTGGGGGAGGGGACAGGGGGTGCAGATACGCAGTATTTT. Full variable domain (remainder filled in from reference TRBV5-6 and TRBJ2-3): DAGVTQSPTHLIKTRGQQVTLRCSPKSGHDTVSWYQQALGQGPQFIFQYYEEEERQRGNFPDRFSGHQFPNYSSELNVNALLLGDSALYLCASSFLGEGTGGADTQYFGPGTRLTVL.